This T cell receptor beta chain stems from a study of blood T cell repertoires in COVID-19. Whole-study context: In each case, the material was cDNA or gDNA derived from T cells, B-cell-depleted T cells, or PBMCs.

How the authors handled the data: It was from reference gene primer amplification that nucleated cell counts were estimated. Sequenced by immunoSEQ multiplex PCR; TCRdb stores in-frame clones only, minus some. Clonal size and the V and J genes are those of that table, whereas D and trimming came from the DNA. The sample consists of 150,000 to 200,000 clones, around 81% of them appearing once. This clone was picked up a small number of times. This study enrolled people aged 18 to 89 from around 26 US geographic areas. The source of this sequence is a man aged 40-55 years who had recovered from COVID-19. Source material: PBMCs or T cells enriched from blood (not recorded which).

The DNA for the CDR3 is TGTGCCAGTAGTGCCGAAACAGGGGTCTATGGCTACACCTTC. The encoded protein is CASSAETGVYGYTF. The gene calls are TRBV19 and TRBJ1-2, with 7 bases aligning to TRBD1. Germline CDR1 LNHDA, CDR2 SQIVND (reference sequence). CDR3 size: 14 residues. V lost 5 bases and J lost 4; bases outside the gene matches: 7.